A selection of T cell receptor beta chains follows, all from one sample in a study of blood T cells in healthy people across ages. TCRdb independently ran MiXCR on the 5' RACE reads; one entry per CDR3 protein. The table includes about 1,400,000 distinct CDR3 sequences, 42% detected once. Sequencing used blood. The receptors derive from a woman aged 18-35 years in good health. The CDR3 runs from the conserved cysteine through the conserved F or W. A D gene is named only where the DNA matches it firmly. Size is omitted from some rows. Given values are once, few, many or a class for expanded clones.

v_call: TRBV5-1
cdr3_length: 15
j_call: TRBJ1-6
d_call: TRBD1
clone_size: few
cdr3_nt: TGCGCCAGCAGCTCCCGGGACAGGGGAACCTCACCCCTCCACTTT
cdr3_aa: CASSSRDRGTSPLHF

v_call: TRBV4-1
cdr3_length: 15
j_call: TRBJ1-2
d_call: NA
clone_size: NA
cdr3_nt: TGCGCCAGCAGCCCCAGGGAGGATGCTAACTATGGCTACACCTTC
cdr3_aa: CASSPREDANYGYTF

v_call: TRBV6-1
cdr3_length: 15
j_call: TRBJ1-1
d_call: TRBD1
clone_size: NA
cdr3_nt: TGTGCCAGCAGTGATGCCGGGAAGGGACAGGCTGAAGCTTTCTTT
cdr3_aa: CASSDAGKGQAEAFF

v_call: TRBV5-6
cdr3_length: 15
j_call: TRBJ1-1
d_call: NA
clone_size: few
cdr3_nt: TGTGCCAGCAGCTTGGTGGGGGCACCGAACACTGAAGCTTTCTTT
cdr3_aa: CASSLVGAPNTEAFF

v_call: TRBV7-9
cdr3_length: 13
j_call: TRBJ1-4
d_call: NA
clone_size: NA
cdr3_nt: TGTGCCAGCAGCTTCGGACGCCTTGAAAAACTGTTTTTT
cdr3_aa: CASSFGRLEKLFF

v_call: TRBV12-3/TRBV12-4
cdr3_length: 14
j_call: TRBJ2-3
d_call: NA
clone_size: NA
cdr3_nt: TGTGCCAGCAGTCCCACGGTGAGAGCAGATACGCAGTATTTT
cdr3_aa: CASSPTVRADTQYF

v_call: TRBV5-5
cdr3_length: 15
j_call: TRBJ2-5
d_call: TRBD1
clone_size: NA
cdr3_nt: TGTGCCAGCAGCCAGGGACAGGGGCTAGGAGAGACCCAGTACTTC
cdr3_aa: CASSQGQGLGETQYF

v_call: TRBV9
cdr3_length: 16
j_call: TRBJ2-7
d_call: NA
clone_size: NA
cdr3_nt: TGTGCCAGCAGCGTAACCGGGACGCAGAGCTCCTACGAGCAGTACTTC
cdr3_aa: CASSVTGTQSSYEQYF

v_call: TRBV27
cdr3_length: 14
j_call: TRBJ1-1
d_call: TRBD1
clone_size: NA
cdr3_nt: TGTGCCAGCAGTTTCCCGGGACAGGGCTCTGAAGCTTTCTTT
cdr3_aa: CASSFPGQGSEAFF

v_call: TRBV7-9
cdr3_length: 15
j_call: TRBJ2-7
d_call: NA
clone_size: once
cdr3_nt: TGTGCCAGCAGCCCCCGGAGAGCGCAATCCTACGAGCAGTACTTC
cdr3_aa: CASSPRRAQSYEQYF

v_call: TRBV7-9
cdr3_length: 18
j_call: TRBJ2-1
d_call: TRBD2
clone_size: NA
cdr3_nt: TGTGTCAGCAGCTTAGATCTTATCGCGGGGGGGCTCGCTGATGAGCAGTTCTTC
cdr3_aa: CVSSLDLIAGGLADEQFF

v_call: TRBV9
cdr3_length: 16
j_call: TRBJ1-1
d_call: NA
clone_size: NA
cdr3_nt: TGTGCCAGCAGCGTGGGGGTACAGCGGATGAACACTGAAGCTTTCTTT
cdr3_aa: CASSVGVQRMNTEAFF

v_call: TRBV15
cdr3_length: 18
j_call: TRBJ2-3
d_call: NA
clone_size: NA
cdr3_nt: TGTGCCACCAGCAAGAACCCCTTAGTCAGTGGGGGAACAGATACGCAGTATTTT
cdr3_aa: CATSKNPLVSGGTDTQYF

v_call: TRBV29-1
cdr3_length: 13
j_call: TRBJ2-7
d_call: NA
clone_size: NA
cdr3_nt: TGCAGCGTTGGTCCAGGTTATACCCTAGAGCAGTACTTC
cdr3_aa: CSVGPGYTLEQYF

v_call: TRBV5-1
cdr3_length: 13
j_call: TRBJ1-1
d_call: NA
clone_size: few
cdr3_nt: TGCGCCAGCAGCTTGGGGGGGGAGAACGTAGCTTTCTTT
cdr3_aa: CASSLGGENVAFF

v_call: TRBV20-1
cdr3_length: 16
j_call: TRBJ2-6
d_call: NA
clone_size: few
cdr3_nt: TGCAGTGCTATAACAGGGACCTTATCTGGGGCCAACGTCCTGACTTTC
cdr3_aa: CSAITGTLSGANVLTF

v_call: TRBV4-1
cdr3_length: 15
j_call: TRBJ2-7
d_call: NA
clone_size: NA
cdr3_nt: TGCGCCAGCAGCGTCCGGGACGGAAGCTCCTACGAGCAGTACTTC
cdr3_aa: CASSVRDGSSYEQYF

v_call: TRBV28
cdr3_length: 17
j_call: TRBJ2-3
d_call: TRBD2
clone_size: NA
cdr3_nt: TGTGCCAGCAGTCCCGGACTAGCGGGGGCCATCACAGATACGCAGTATTTT
cdr3_aa: CASSPGLAGAITDTQYF

v_call: TRBV27
cdr3_length: 15
j_call: TRBJ2-2
d_call: TRBD2
clone_size: once
cdr3_nt: TGTGCCAGCAGACTAGCGGGTTCGAACACCGGGGAGCTGTTTTTT
cdr3_aa: CASRLAGSNTGELFF

v_call: TRBV12-3/TRBV12-4
cdr3_length: 12
j_call: TRBJ1-1
d_call: NA
clone_size: once
cdr3_nt: TGTGCCAGCAGTTCAGGCAACGCTGAAGCTTTCTTT
cdr3_aa: CASSSGNAEAFF